This T cell receptor (beta chain) was observed in a study of CDR3 diversity in severe acne (dated by TCRdb to the late 2010s). The receptor library was made with PCR. Reads for this sample came from an Illumina HiSeq 2000. TCRdb cleaned the public reads at Q25 with fastp, built clones with MiXCR and kept in-frame beta chains. Rows are combined by CDR3 protein, so each entry shows the most common genes and DNA. The sample profile shows some 84,000 distinct CDR3 sequences; about 54% of them were found once. Clones ranked in the top ten supply roughly 13% of the sample. Remarks on this clonotype: The target of this receptor is not known. No qualities accompany the bases; no much larger clone lies one base away.

CDR1 and CDR2 were assigned from the germline V gene as MGHDK and SYGVNS. The CDR3 spans 13 residues, from the cysteine through the phenylalanine. The entry retains the CDR3 DNA only, 39 bases that are in frame from base 1. V ends up 8 bases short and J 7 bases short, with an unmatched junction base count of 4. The sequenced sample was blood. This chain is built from TRBV25-1 and TRBJ1-6; 8 bases in the middle match TRBD1. The clonotype comes from a male donor in good health, without acne. The nucleotide sequence reads as follows: TGTGCCAGCTCCACAGGGGGGAATTCACCCCTCCACTTT. Translated, it reads CASSTGGNSPLHF.